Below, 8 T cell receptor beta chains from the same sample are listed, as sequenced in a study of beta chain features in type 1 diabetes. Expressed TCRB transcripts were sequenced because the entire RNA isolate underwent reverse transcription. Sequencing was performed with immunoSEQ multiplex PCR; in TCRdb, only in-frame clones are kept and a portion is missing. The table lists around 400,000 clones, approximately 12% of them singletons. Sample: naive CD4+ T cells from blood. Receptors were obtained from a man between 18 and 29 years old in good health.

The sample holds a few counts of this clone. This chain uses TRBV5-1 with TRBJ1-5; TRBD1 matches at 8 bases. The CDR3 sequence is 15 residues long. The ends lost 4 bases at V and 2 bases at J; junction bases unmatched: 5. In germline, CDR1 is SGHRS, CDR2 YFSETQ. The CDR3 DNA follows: TGCGCCAGCAGCCCGACAGGGGATGGCAATCAGCCCCAGCATTTT. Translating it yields CASSPTGDGNQPQHF.

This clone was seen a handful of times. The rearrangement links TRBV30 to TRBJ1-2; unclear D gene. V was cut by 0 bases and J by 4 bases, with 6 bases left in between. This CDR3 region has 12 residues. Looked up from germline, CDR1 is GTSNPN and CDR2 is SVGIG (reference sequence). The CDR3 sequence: CAWSVLTYGYTF. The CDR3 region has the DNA TGTGCCTGGAGTGTTCTAACCTATGGCTACACCTTC.

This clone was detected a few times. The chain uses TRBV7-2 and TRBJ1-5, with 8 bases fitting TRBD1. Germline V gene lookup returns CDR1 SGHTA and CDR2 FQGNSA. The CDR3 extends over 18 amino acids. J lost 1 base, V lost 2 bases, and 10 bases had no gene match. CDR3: CASSLRGRGRVSNQPQHF. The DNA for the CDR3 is TGTGCCAGCAGCTTAAGGGGCAGGGGGCGCGTGAGCAATCAGCCCCAGCATTTT.

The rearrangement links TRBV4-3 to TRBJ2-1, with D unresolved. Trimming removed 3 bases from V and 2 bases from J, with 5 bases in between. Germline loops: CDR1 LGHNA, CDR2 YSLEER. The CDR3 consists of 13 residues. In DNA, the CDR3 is TGCGCCAGCAGCCACCGTCCCTACAATGAGCAGTTCTTC. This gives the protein CASSHRPYNEQFF.

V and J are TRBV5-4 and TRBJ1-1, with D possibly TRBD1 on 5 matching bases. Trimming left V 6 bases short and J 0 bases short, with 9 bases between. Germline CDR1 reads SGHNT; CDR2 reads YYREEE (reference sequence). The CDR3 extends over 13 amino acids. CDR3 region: CASKVDMNTEAFF. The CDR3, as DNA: TGTGCCAGCAAGGTGGACATGAACACTGAAGCTTTCTTT.

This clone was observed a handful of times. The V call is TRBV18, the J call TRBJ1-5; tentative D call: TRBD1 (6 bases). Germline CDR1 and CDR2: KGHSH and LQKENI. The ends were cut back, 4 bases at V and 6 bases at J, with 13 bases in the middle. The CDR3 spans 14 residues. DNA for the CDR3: TGTGCCAGCTCACAACAGGGCGGGGGTCAGCCCCAGCATTTT. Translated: CASSQQGGGQPQHF. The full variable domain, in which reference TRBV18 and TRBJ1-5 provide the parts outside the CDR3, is NAGVMQNPRHLVRRRGQEARLRCSPMKGHSHVYWYRQLPEEGLKFMVYLQKENIIDESGMPKERFSAEFPKEGPSILRIQQVVRGDSAAYFCASSQQGGGQPQHFGDGTRLSIL.

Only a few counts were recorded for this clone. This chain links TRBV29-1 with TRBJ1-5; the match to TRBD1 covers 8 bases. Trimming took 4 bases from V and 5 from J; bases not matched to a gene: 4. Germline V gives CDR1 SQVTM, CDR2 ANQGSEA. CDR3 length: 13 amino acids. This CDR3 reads CSVVDRVDQPQHF. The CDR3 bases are TGCAGCGTTGTGGACAGGGTTGATCAGCCCCAGCATTTT.

CDR3 residues: CASSLAGGVDSNQPQHF. CDR3 sequence (DNA): TGTGCCAGCAGTTTAGCTGGCGGGGTGGATAGCAATCAGCCCCAGCATTTT. V and J are TRBV28 and TRBJ1-5; D remains unclear. CDR3 size: 17 residues. Germline V gene lookup returns CDR1 MDHEN and CDR2 SYDVKM. The V end lost 2 bases, the J end lost 0 bases, and 14 bases lay between the germline ends.